Below, 25 T cell receptor beta chains from the same sample are listed, as sequenced in a study of shared clonotypes between healthy human individuals. Naivety among CD8 cells was defined by CD45RO negativity and positive CCR7 selection, thereby excluding terminally differentiated effector memory CD45RA+ cells. Produced via immunoSEQ multiplex PCR; TCRdb's table is partial and in-frame only. Among some 2.1 million clones listed, over 85% were seen once. Material for sequencing was naive CD8+ T cells sorted from blood. These receptors were collected from a man aged 18-30 years in good health.

The CDR3 reads CASSLAPATNTEAFF. The CDR3 DNA sequence: TGCGCCAGCAGCTTGGCGCCGGCTACGAACACTGAAGCTTTCTTT. The rearrangement joins TRBV5-1 to TRBJ1-1; D is undetermined. Trimming removed 0 bases from V and 1 base from J, with 10 bases in between. Looked up from germline, CDR1 is SGHRS and CDR2 is YFSETQ. The CDR3 covers 15 residues.

The CDR3 nucleotides read TGTGCCAGCATCCCCTTATACGGATCCTACAATGAGCAGTTCTTC. Residues: CASIPLYGSYNEQFF. This chain links TRBV5-6 with TRBJ2-1, with unresolved D. CDR1 and CDR2 (germline): SGHDT, YYEEEE. V lost 6 bases, J lost 1 base, and 14 bases lay in between. CDR3 size: 15 residues. Together with reference TRBV5-6 and TRBJ2-1, the CDR3 gives the full variable domain: DAGVTQSPTHLIKTRGQQVTLRCSPKSGHDTVSWYQQALGQGPQFIFQYYEEEERQRGNFPDRFSGHQFPNYSSELNVNALLLGDSALYLCASIPLYGSYNEQFFGPGTRLTVL.

The chain employs TRBV4-1 and TRBJ2-7, with TRBD2 identical over 7 bases. Looked up from germline, CDR1 is MGHRA and CDR2 is YSYEKL. Trimming removed 4 bases from V and 4 bases from J; junction bases left unmatched: 10. The CDR3 has 15 residues. The CDR3 DNA reads TGCGCCAGCAGCCCAGCCAGCGGGGCGTTATACGAGCAGTACTTC. This gives the protein CASSPASGALYEQYF.

Notes on this clone: Within the sample, other DNA sequences also encode this same CDR3. The chain links TRBV6-6 to TRBJ2-1; D gene uncertain. This CDR3 has 13 amino acids. Germline V lookup: CDR1 MNHNY, CDR2 SVGAGI (reference sequence). V lost 3 bases to trimming and J lost 3 bases, with 6 bases between them. In nucleotides, the CDR3 is TGTGCCAGCAGTTATGGCCTCTACAATGAGCAGTTCTTC. Translated, it gives CASSYGLYNEQFF.

The chain recombines TRBV5-6 with TRBJ2-7; TRBD1 matches at 8 bases. This CDR3 spans 14 amino acids. The ends lost 3 bases at V and 0 bases at J; junction bases unmatched: 2. The germline gives CDR1 SGHDT, CDR2 YYEEEE. CDR3 loop: CASSSDRDSYEQYF. DNA of the CDR3: TGTGCCAGCAGCTCGGACAGGGACTCCTACGAGCAGTACTTC.

J is TRBJ2-5 and V is TRBV7-2; 7 bases are a match to TRBD2. V lost 1 base and J lost 2; bases outside the gene matches: 4. The germline V gene has CDR1 SGHTA and CDR2 FQGNSA. The CDR3 is 15 residues long. DNA for the CDR3: TGTGCCAGCAGCTTAGGTCTAGCGGAACAAGAGACCCAGTACTTC. It specifies CASSLGLAEQETQYF.

The genes are TRBV30 and TRBJ1-1; weak D call: TRBD1 (6 bases). V shed 5 bases and J shed 0 bases, with 10 bases lying between them. This CDR3 spans 13 amino acids. In germline, CDR1 is GTSNPN, CDR2 SVGIG (reference sequence). The CDR3 coding sequence is TGTGCCTGGGGCAAGGGGGTGAACACTGAAGCTTTCTTT. It translates to CAWGKGVNTEAFF.

The chain is built from TRBV5-6 and TRBJ2-7, with D tentatively TRBD2 (5 bases). The V gene lost 4 bases and the J gene lost 0 bases, with 23 bases spanning the gap. Germline-derived CDR1 and CDR2 are SGHDT and YYEEEE. The CDR3 consists of 18 residues. DNA for the CDR3: TGTGCCAGCAGCCAAAACCGCGGCTTGAGGGAGAGCTCCTACGAGCAGTACTTC. It encodes CASSQNRGLRESSYEQYF.

CDR3 residues: CASSLGGAEGYTF. In nucleotides, the CDR3 is TGTGCCAGCAGCTTAGGAGGGGCGGAGGGCTACACCTTC. The V gene is TRBV7-9, the J gene TRBJ1-2; a weak D match, TRBD1 (5 bases). The CDR3 is 13 amino acids. V shed 1 base and J shed 8 bases, with 11 bases lying between them. Germline values: CDR1 SEHNR, CDR2 FQNEAQ (reference sequence).

Comment on this clone: One end of the junction does not line up with germline, which may come from a read error. The chain uses TRBV7-7 and TRBJ2-7, with D possibly matching TRBD1 (6 bases). Germline CDR1 and CDR2: SSHAT and FNYEAQ (reference sequence). The length of the CDR3 is 13 residues. The DNA of the CDR3 is TGTGCTAGCAGCCCTGGACAGAGCTACGAGCAGTACTTC. Its protein is CASSPGQSYEQYF. Filled out from reference TRBV7-7 and TRBJ2-7, the complete variable domain reads GAGVSQSPRYKVTKRGQDVTLRCDPISSHATLYWYQQALGQGPEFLTYFNYEAQPDKSGLPSDRFSAERPEGSISTLTIQRTEQRDSAMYRCASSPGQSYEQYFGPGTRLTVT.

This chain uses TRBV6-1 with TRBJ2-7, with 9 bases fitting TRBD1. The J segment lost 3 bases and the V segment lost 6 bases, leaving 9 bases of the junction unmatched. Germline CDR1 MNHNS, CDR2 SASEGT. The CDR3 is made up of 15 amino acids. CDR3: CASRTSQGAIYEQYF. In nucleotides, the CDR3 is TGTGCCAGCAGAACATCACAGGGGGCGATCTACGAGCAGTACTTC.

The V and J genes are TRBV6-5 and TRBJ1-5, with no clear D. This CDR3 contains 15 residues. Between the trimmed V and J ends, which lost 6 bases and 3 bases, there was a span of 15 bases. The germline gives CDR1 MNHEY, CDR2 SVGAGI. For the CDR3, the DNA is TGTGCCAGCAGGTCCCTTGTAGACATCAATCAGCCCCAGCATTTT. Amino acids: CASRSLVDINQPQHF.

Points on this clone: Other DNA sequences from this sample encode an identical CDR3 as well. V usage is TRBV11-2 and J usage is TRBJ2-1; TRBD2 matches 11 bases. Germline loops: CDR1 SGHAT, CDR2 FQNNGV. The CDR3 runs to 15 residues. The trim removed 2 bases at V and 5 bases at J, leaving 2 bases unmatched. CDR3 region: CASSLLLAGDNEQFF. The CDR3 DNA sequence: TGTGCCAGCAGCTTATTACTAGCGGGAGACAATGAGCAGTTCTTC.

The V gene is TRBV7-9, the J gene TRBJ1-4; no definite D call. Germline V CDR1 and CDR2: SEHNR, FQNEAQ (reference sequence). Trimming took 6 bases from V and 12 from J, leaving 14 bases between them. The CDR3 has 12 amino acids. CDR3 DNA sequence: TGTGCCAGCAGAAGTGGGCCTGATCAACTGTTTTTT. It encodes CASRSGPDQLFF.

This chain joins TRBV6-5 and TRBJ1-1, with D perhaps TRBD1 (5 bases). Trimming removed 2 bases at V and 4 bases at J, with 11 bases between. The CDR3 consists of 14 residues. Per germline, CDR1 MNHEY and CDR2 SVGAGI. This CDR3 reads CASSYVGGGTEAFF. The CDR3 coding sequence is TGTGCCAGCAGTTACGTGGGTGGGGGCACTGAAGCTTTCTTT.

The chain employs TRBV7-9 and TRBJ1-1, with D unclear. V was clipped by 2 bases and J by 3 bases, with 10 bases between them. The CDR3 runs 14 residues. Germline V gives CDR1 SEHNR, CDR2 FQNEAQ (reference sequence). The CDR3 DNA sequence: TGTGCCAGCAGCTTACGTTTTGACGACACTGAAGCTTTCTTT. It is translated as CASSLRFDDTEAFF.

The V and J genes are TRBV7-9 and TRBJ2-3; D gene unclear. The CDR3 spans 12 residues. Trimming removed 5 bases at V and 4 bases at J, with 7 bases between. From germline, CDR1 is SEHNR and CDR2 FQNEAQ (reference sequence). Here the CDR3 reads CASSAQPDTQYF. Here the CDR3 DNA reads TGTGCCAGCAGCGCCCAGCCAGATACGCAGTATTTT. The full variable domain, its missing parts supplied by reference TRBV7-9 and TRBJ2-3, is DTGVSQNPRHKITKRGQNVTFRCDPISEHNRLYWYRQTLGQGPEFLTYFQNEAQLEKSRLLSDRFSAERPKGSFSTLEIQRTEQGDSAMYLCASSAQPDTQYFGPGTRLTVL.

The chain links TRBV27 to TRBJ2-2; D tentatively reads TRBD1 or TRBD2 (5 bases each). This CDR3 has 17 amino acids. The V gene's germline CDR1 is MNHEY and CDR2 SMNVEV (reference sequence). The V and J ends lost 7 bases and 6 bases respectively, with 24 bases between them. CDR3 residues: CASTQNSGTAVSGELFF. DNA for the CDR3: TGTGCCAGCACCCAGAATTCCGGGACGGCAGTGTCCGGGGAGCTGTTTTTT.

The chain is built from TRBV19 and TRBJ1-4; 8 bases align to TRBD1. The CDR3 has 17 amino acids. Germline V gene lookup returns CDR1 LNHDA and CDR2 SQIVND (reference sequence). Trimming cost V 4 bases and J 0 bases; bases outside gene matches: 7. Written as DNA, the CDR3 is TGTGCCAGTAGTAGACCGGGGACAGGAACAACTAATGAAAAACTGTTTTTT. Translation gives CASSRPGTGTTNEKLFF.

The CDR3: CATSWGRGNGETQYF. CDR3 sequence (DNA): TGTGCCACTTCCTGGGGCAGGGGTAACGGGGAGACCCAGTACTTC. The chain carries TRBV27 and TRBJ2-5; maybe TRBD1 (6 bases). The CDR3 is 15 residues long. The V gene's germline CDR1 is MNHEY and CDR2 SMNVEV (reference sequence). V was pared by 10 bases and J by 5 bases, with 23 bases between.

The V call is TRBV10-2, the J call TRBJ1-1; D not certain. Germline V gene data show CDR1 as WSHSY and CDR2 as SAAADI. Trimming left V 0 bases short and J 14 bases short, with 7 bases between. The CDR3 sequence is 10 residues long. The CDR3 loop is CASSESELFF. The CDR3 region has the DNA TGCGCCAGCAGTGAGTCCGAACTCTTCTTT.

The chain recombines TRBV11-2 with TRBJ2-5; 8 nucleotides agree with TRBD2. The CDR3 consists of 15 residues. J lost 5 bases, V lost 3 bases, and 8 bases had no gene match. In germline, CDR1 is SGHAT, CDR2 FQNNGV. This CDR3 is CASSLVAGGGETQYF. The CDR3 DNA sequence: TGTGCCAGCAGCTTGGTGGCGGGGGGCGGTGAGACCCAGTACTTC.

J is TRBJ1-6 and V is TRBV7-8; no clear D gene. The germline V gene encodes CDR1 SGHVS and CDR2 FQNEAQ. Between the trimmed V and J ends, which lost 5 bases and 1 base, there was a span of 12 bases. This CDR3 has 16 residues. This CDR3 reads CASSPEIGSYNSPLHF. The CDR3, as DNA: TGTGCCAGCAGCCCCGAAATAGGTTCCTATAATTCACCCCTCCACTTT.

The genes are TRBV9 and TRBJ1-2; 7 positions agree with TRBD1. Germline assignment: CDR1 SGDLS and CDR2 YYNGEE. V lost 4 bases, J lost 3 bases, and 9 bases stayed unmatched. The CDR3 consists of 15 residues. The CDR3 sequence is CASSPSTGLDYGYTF. CDR3 coding DNA: TGTGCCAGCAGCCCCTCGACAGGGTTGGACTATGGCTACACCTTC.

About this clone itself: Different DNA sequences within this sample yield the same CDR3. J is TRBJ2-7 and V is TRBV5-1; TRBD2 aligns across 11 bases. The CDR3 runs 14 residues. Germline loops: CDR1 SGHRS, CDR2 YFSETQ. The trim removed 5 bases at V and 2 bases at J, leaving 3 bases unmatched. CDR3 DNA: TGCGCCAGCAGTCCGACTAGCGGGGCCTACGAGCAGTACTTC. Encoded protein: CASSPTSGAYEQYF.